Following are 15 T cell receptor beta chains from one sample sequenced in a study of PD-1 blockade in classical Hodgkin lymphoma. Each patient experienced a relapse that followed autologous stem cell transplantation, and brentuximab vedotin exposure varied. Magnetic negative selection was used to purify CD4+ T cells from PBMCs that had been thawed. Profiling relied on immunoSEQ multiplex PCR, and the TCRdb table lists in-frame clones only, not all of them. The sample yields about 12,000 clones, 79% seen once. This material consisted of CD4+ T cells from blood, taken at baseline. The receptors stem from a human donor with classical Hodgkin lymphoma.

The sample holds a few counts of this clone. This chain links TRBV29-1 with TRBJ2-3, with D hard to call. Germline V gene sequence: CDR1 SQVTM, CDR2 ANQGSEA. Trimming shortened V by 4 bases and J by 1 base, and 9 bases separated the two germline ends. CDR3 length: 13 amino acids. The CDR3 nucleotides are TGCAGCGTTGTGCACTCCGGCACAGATACGCAGTATTTT. This gives the protein CSVVHSGTDTQYF.

The chain has TRBV7-6 and TRBJ2-3, with TRBD2 matching over 8 bases. The germline V gene has CDR1 SGHVS and CDR2 FNYEAQ. This CDR3 is built from 19 residues. Losses at the gene ends were 3 bases for V and 0 bases for J; bases not matched to a gene: 14. CDR3 in DNA: TGTGCCAGCAGCTTTGACCGGACTAGCCAGTCGTCGAGCACAGATACGCAGTATTTT. It codes for CASSFDRTSQSSSTDTQYF.

The V and J genes are TRBV11-3 and TRBJ2-3, with D perhaps matching TRBD2 (6 bases). The CDR3 sequence is 15 residues long. V dropped 5 bases and J dropped 3 bases, with 15 bases sitting between them. The V gene's germline CDR1 is SGHNT and CDR2 YENEEA. The CDR3 nucleotides read TGTGCCAGCAGCCCCGGTCTGGGGGGAACAGATACGCAGTATTTT. Its translation: CASSPGLGGTDTQYF.

This clone has a single count. V and J are TRBV29-1 and TRBJ1-2; D is uncertain. Trimming stripped 1 base from V and 5 bases from J, with 5 bases between. The CDR3 runs 11 residues. Per the germline V gene, CDR1 is SQVTM and CDR2 is ANQGSEA. Here the CDR3 reads CSVEVAYGYTF. Written as DNA, the CDR3 is TGCAGCGTTGAAGTGGCTTATGGCTACACCTTC.

The chain recombines TRBV7-9 with TRBJ1-5; D remains ambiguous. This CDR3 contains 14 residues. The germline V gene has CDR1 SEHNR and CDR2 FQNEAQ (reference sequence). V lost 3 bases, J lost 3 bases, and 9 bases lay in between. CDR3 region: CASSFNSPNQPQHF. The CDR3 DNA sequence: TGTGCCAGCAGCTTCAACAGTCCCAATCAGCCCCAGCATTTT.

This clone was seen only once. The gene calls are TRBV6-1 and TRBJ1-1; 9 nucleotides match TRBD1. CDR1 is MNHNS, CDR2 SASEGT, per germline. J lost 4 bases, V lost 5 bases, and 5 bases had no gene match. This CDR3 is built from 14 residues. The CDR3 protein is CASSYGDRVTEAFF. CDR3 DNA sequence: TGTGCCAGCAGTTATGGGGACAGGGTCACTGAAGCTTTCTTT.

The V and J genes are TRBV12-5 and TRBJ1-1; D is perhaps TRBD1 (5 bases). CDR3 length: 14 residues. Germline CDR1 LGHNT, CDR2 FRNRAP. Trimming shortened V by 6 bases and J by 1 base, and 12 bases separated the two germline ends. In DNA form, the CDR3 reads TGTGCTAGTGGGGATGGGGGGTCGAACACTGAAGCTTTCTTT. Protein product: CASGDGGSNTEAFF.

This chain links TRBV7-2 with TRBJ2-5; D is unclear. The J call may be mistaken, given a closer DNA end match to TRBJ2-7. The CDR3 spans 14 residues. Germline CDR1 and CDR2: SGHTA and FQGNSA. The CDR3 region is CASSLGTNLYEQYF. Here the CDR3 DNA reads TGTGCCAGCAGCTTAGGAACTAACCTCTACGAGCAGTACTTC.

This chain links TRBV9 with TRBJ2-1; weak D call: TRBD1 (6 bases). This CDR3 has 15 amino acids. Germline CDR1 and CDR2: SGDLS and YYNGEE. V lost 0 bases and J 4 bases, leaving 11 bases between the germline ends. CDR3: CASSVEGDEYNEQFF. The CDR3 DNA reads TGTGCCAGCAGCGTAGAGGGGGACGAATACAATGAGCAGTTCTTC.

The chain has TRBV5-1 and TRBJ1-2; 12 positions match TRBD1. The V and J ends lost 4 bases and 2 bases, in that order; junction bases with no gene match: 3. Germline values: CDR1 SGHRS, CDR2 YFSETQ. The CDR3 has 15 amino acids. The CDR3 sequence is CASSDGTGGNYGYTF. CDR3 coding DNA: TGCGCCAGCAGCGACGGGACAGGGGGCAACTATGGCTACACCTTC.

The rearrangement joins TRBV12-5 to TRBJ1-5; D gene unclear. V shed 2 bases and J shed 0 bases, with 11 bases lying between them. The CDR3 runs 16 residues. Germline CDR1 LGHNT, CDR2 FRNRAP. The CDR3 nucleotides read TGTGCTAGTGGTTTGTCCACAAGATTTAGCAATCAGCCCCAGCATTTT. Its translation is CASGLSTRFSNQPQHF. Based on the CDR3 plus reference TRBV12-5 and TRBJ1-5, the full variable domain is DARVTQTPRHKVTEMGQEVTMRCQPILGHNTVFWYRQTMMQGLELLAYFRNRAPLDDSGMPKDRFSAEMPDATLATLKIQPSEPRDSAVYFCASGLSTRFSNQPQHFGDGTRLSIL.

The chain couples TRBV19 to TRBJ1-4; TRBD1 is a possible D gene (5 bases). V was trimmed by 6 bases and J by 8 bases, leaving 16 bases between them. The length of the CDR3 is 14 residues. CDR1 is LNHDA, CDR2 SQIVND, per germline (reference sequence). The CDR3 reads CASSTSRGEEKLFF. As DNA, the CDR3 is TGTGCCAGTAGCACTAGTAGGGGCGAGGAAAAACTGTTTTTT.

This rearrangement joins TRBV15 to TRBJ1-5; the match to TRBD1 covers 9 bases. Germline lookup yields CDR1 LNHNV and CDR2 YYDKDF (reference sequence). The CDR3 sequence is 18 residues long. The V segment lost 1 base and the J segment 6 bases; nucleotides outside the gene matches: 13. The CDR3 loop reads CATSRASLPGQGFQPQHF. CDR3 bases: TGTGCCACCAGCAGAGCTTCTCTACCGGGACAGGGATTTCAGCCCCAGCATTTT.

This clone was detected only once. This chain connects TRBV10-3 to TRBJ2-1; the D gene is possibly TRBD1 (5 bases). CDR1 and CDR2 (germline): ENHRY, SYGVKD. V lost 7 bases, J lost 9 bases, and 13 bases lay in between. The CDR3 runs 12 residues. The CDR3 DNA follows: TGTGCCATCACCGTGTCAAGGGGTGAGCAGTTCTTC. Protein sequence: CAITVSRGEQFF.

The rearrangement links TRBV7-8 to TRBJ2-1; 9 nucleotides agree with TRBD1. Germline CDR1 is SGHVS and CDR2 is FQNEAQ. V shed 4 bases, J shed 12 bases, and the junction held 19 bases outside the gene matches. The CDR3 sequence is 17 residues long. CDR3 in amino acids: CASSYPPGQGGDRWQFF. DNA for the CDR3: TGTGCCAGCAGCTACCCACCGGGACAGGGAGGGGATCGGTGGCAGTTCTTC. The full variable domain, its missing parts supplied by reference TRBV7-8 and TRBJ2-1, is GAGVSQSPRYKVAKRGQDVALRCDPISGHVSLFWYQQALGQGPEFLTYFQNEAQLDKSGLPSDRFFAERPEGSVSTLKIQRTQQEDSAVYLCASSYPPGQGGDRWQFFGPGTRLTVL.